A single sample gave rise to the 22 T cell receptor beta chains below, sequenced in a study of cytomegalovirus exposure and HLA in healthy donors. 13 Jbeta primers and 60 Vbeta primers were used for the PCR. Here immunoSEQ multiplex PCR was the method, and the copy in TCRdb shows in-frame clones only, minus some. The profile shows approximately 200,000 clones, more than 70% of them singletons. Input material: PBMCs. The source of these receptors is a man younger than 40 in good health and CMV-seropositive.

The CDR3 bases are TGTGCCTGGAACTCGAACACCGGGGAGCTGTTTTTT. Residues: CAWNSNTGELFF. The gene calls are TRBV30 and TRBJ2-2; D is uncertain. The germline V gene encodes CDR1 GTSNPN and CDR2 SVGIG (reference sequence). The CDR3 is made up of 12 amino acids. V was pared by 4 bases and J by 0 bases, with 3 bases between.

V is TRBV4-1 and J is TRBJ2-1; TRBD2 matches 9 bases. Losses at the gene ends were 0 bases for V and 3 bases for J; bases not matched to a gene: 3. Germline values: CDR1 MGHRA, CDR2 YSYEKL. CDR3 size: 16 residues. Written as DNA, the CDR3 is TGCGCCAGCAGCCAAGATAAAGCGGGGGGCTACAATGAGCAGTTCTTC. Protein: CASSQDKAGGYNEQFF.

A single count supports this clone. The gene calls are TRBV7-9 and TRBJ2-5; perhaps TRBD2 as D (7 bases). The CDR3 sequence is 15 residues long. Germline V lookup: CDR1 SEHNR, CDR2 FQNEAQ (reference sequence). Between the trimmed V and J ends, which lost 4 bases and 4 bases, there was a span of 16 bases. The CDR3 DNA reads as TGTGCCAGCAGCTCCAAGTTTCGGGGGGCAGAGACCCAGTACTTC. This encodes CASSSKFRGAETQYF.

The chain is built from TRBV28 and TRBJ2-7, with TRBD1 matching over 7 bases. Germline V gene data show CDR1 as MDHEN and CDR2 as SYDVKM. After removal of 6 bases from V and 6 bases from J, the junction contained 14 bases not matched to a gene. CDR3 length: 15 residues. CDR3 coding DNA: TGTGCCAGCAGGGCGAACGGACAGGTTGGTGGCGAGCAGTACTTC. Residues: CASRANGQVGGEQYF.

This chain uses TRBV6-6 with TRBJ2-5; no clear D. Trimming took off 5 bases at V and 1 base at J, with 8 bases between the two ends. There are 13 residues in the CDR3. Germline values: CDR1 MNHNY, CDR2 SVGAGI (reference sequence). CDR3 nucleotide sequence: TGTGCCAGCAGTGGCGGCCCCCAAGAGACCCAGTACTTC. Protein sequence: CASSGGPQETQYF.

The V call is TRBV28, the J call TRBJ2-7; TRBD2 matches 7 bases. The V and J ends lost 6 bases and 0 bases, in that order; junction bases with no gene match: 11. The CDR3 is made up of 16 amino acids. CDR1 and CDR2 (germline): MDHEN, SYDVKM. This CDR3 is CASRRFTTSSSYEQYF. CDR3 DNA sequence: TGTGCCAGCAGACGTTTCACGACTAGCAGCTCCTACGAGCAGTACTTC.

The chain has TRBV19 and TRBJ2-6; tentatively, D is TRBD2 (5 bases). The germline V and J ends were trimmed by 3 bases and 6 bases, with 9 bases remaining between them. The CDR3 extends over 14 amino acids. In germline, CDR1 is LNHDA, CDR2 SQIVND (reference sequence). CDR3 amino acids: CASSITRVANVLTF. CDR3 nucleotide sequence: TGTGCCAGTAGTATCACGAGGGTGGCCAACGTCCTGACTTTC.

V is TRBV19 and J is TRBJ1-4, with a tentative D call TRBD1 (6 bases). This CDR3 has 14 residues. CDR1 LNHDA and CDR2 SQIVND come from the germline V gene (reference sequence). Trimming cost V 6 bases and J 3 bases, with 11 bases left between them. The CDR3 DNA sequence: TGTGCCAGTAGACCGGGACATCCTAATGAAAAACTGTTTTTT. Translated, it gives CASRPGHPNEKLFF.

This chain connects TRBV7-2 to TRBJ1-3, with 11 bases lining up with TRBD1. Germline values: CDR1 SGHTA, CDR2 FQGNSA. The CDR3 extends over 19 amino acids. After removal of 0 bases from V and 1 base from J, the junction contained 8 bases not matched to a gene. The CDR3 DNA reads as TGTGCCAGCAGCTTAGCGCTAGGACGGGACAGGGGGTCTGGAAACACCATATATTTT. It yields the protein CASSLALGRDRGSGNTIYF.

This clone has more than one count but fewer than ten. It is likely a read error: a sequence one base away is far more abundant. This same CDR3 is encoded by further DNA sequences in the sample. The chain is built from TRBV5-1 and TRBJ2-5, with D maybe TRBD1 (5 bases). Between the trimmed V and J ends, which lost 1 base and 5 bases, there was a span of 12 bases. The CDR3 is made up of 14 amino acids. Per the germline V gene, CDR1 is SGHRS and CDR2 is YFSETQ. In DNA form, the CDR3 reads TGCGCCAGCAGCTTGACAGGTTCGAGGGAGACCCAGTACTTC. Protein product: CASSLTGSRETQYF.

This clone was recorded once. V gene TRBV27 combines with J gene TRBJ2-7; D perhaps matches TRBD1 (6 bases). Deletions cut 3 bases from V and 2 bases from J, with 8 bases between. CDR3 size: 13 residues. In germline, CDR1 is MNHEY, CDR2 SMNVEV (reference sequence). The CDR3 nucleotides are TGTGCCAGCAGTTTCAGGGGTGCCTACGAGCAGTACTTC. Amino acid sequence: CASSFRGAYEQYF.

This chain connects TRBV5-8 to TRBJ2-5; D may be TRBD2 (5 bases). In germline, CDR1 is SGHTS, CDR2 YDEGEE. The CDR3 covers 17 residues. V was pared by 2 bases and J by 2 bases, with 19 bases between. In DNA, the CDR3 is TGTGCCAGCAGCTTACCCCGCGCAGGTAGCGTACAAGAGACCCAGTACTTC. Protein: CASSLPRAGSVQETQYF.

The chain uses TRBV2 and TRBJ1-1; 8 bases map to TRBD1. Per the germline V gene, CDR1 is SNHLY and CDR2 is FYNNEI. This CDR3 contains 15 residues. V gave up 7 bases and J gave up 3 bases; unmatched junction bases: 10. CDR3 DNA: TGTGCCAGCATAAAATCAGGGGGCTTGGACACTGAAGCTTTCTTT. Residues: CASIKSGGLDTEAFF.

Written as DNA, the CDR3 is TGCAGCGTTCTAACAGGGTCAAGCACAGATACGCAGTATTTT. Amino acids: CSVLTGSSTDTQYF. This chain joins TRBV29-1 and TRBJ2-3; possibly TRBD1 for D (6 bases). This CDR3 contains 14 residues. Germline CDR1 SQVTM, CDR2 ANQGSEA. Trimming took 5 bases from V and 0 from J, leaving 12 bases between them.

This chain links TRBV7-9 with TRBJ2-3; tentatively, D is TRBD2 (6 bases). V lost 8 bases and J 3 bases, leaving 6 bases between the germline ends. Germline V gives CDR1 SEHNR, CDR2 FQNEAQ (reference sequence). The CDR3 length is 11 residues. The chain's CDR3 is CASGGTDTQYF. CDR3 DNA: TGTGCCAGCGGAGGGACAGATACGCAGTATTTT.

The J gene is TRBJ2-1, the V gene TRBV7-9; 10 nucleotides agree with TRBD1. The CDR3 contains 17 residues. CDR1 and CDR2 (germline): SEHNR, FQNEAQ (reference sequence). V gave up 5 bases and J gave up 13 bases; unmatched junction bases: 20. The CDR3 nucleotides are TGTGCCAGCAGCGCCCGGGACAGGGGACCTTCCACAACTGACCAGTTCTTC. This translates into CASSARDRGPSTTDQFF.

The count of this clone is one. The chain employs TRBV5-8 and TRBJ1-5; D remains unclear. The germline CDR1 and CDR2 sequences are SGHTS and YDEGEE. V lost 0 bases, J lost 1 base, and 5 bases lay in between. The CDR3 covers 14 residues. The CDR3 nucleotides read TGTGCCAGCAGCTTGGTTGTAAGCAATCAGCCCCAGCATTTT. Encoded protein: CASSLVVSNQPQHF.

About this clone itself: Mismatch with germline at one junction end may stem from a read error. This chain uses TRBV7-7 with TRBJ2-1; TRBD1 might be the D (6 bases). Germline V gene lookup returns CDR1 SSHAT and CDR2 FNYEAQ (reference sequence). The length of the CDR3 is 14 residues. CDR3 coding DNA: TGTGCTAGCAGCTTAGGAACAGGGTTCGATGAGCAGTTCTTC. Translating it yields CASSLGTGFDEQFF.

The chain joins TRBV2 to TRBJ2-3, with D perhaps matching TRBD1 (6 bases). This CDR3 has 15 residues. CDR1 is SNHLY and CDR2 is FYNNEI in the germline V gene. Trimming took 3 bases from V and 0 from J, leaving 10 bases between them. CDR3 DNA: TGTGCCAGCAGTGAGGGGGCTCCTAGCACAGATACGCAGTATTTT. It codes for CASSEGAPSTDTQYF.

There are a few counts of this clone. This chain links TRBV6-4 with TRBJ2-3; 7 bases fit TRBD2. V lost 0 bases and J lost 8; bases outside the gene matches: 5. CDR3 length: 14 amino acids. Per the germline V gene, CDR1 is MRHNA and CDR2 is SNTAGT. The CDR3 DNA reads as TGTGCCAGCAGTGACTCGGGAGGGATGGGTACGCAGTATTTT. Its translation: CASSDSGGMGTQYF.

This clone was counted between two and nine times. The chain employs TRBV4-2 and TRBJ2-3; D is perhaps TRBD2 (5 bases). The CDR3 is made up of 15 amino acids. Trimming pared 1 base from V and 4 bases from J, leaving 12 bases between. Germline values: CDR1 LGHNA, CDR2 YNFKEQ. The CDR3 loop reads CASSQVIPGADTQYF. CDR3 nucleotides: TGTGCCAGCAGCCAAGTGATTCCCGGGGCAGATACGCAGTATTTT.

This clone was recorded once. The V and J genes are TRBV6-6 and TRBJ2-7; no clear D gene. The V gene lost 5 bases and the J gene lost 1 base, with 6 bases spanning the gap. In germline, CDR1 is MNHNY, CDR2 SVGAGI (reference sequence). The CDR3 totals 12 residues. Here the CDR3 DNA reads TGTGCCAGCAGTGGCGGATCCTACGAGCAGTACTTC. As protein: CASSGGSYEQYF.